The 20 T cell receptor beta chains below all came from one sample that was sequenced in a study of glioma-infiltrating T cells. TCR alpha and beta CDR3 regions were amplified from RNA using iRepertoire nested multiplex PCR. TCRdb reprocessed the multiplex PCR reads with MiXCR, giving one entry per CDR3 protein. In the table there are about 110,000 distinct CDR3 sequences, under 30% of which are singletons. What was sequenced was glioma tissue, nonneoplastic brain tissue, or PBMCs (not recorded which). The receptors come from a human donor with low-grade glioma or glioblastoma, undergoing nonglioma brain surgery, or in good health (not recorded which).

This clonotype was counted only a few times. The genes are TRBV5-1 and TRBJ2-1; D is possibly TRBD1 (5 bases). CDR3 length equals 14 residues. The germline V and J ends were trimmed by 0 bases and 8 bases, with 12 bases remaining between them. Germline V lookup: CDR1 SGHRS, CDR2 YFSETQ. CDR3: CASSLVDREDEQFF. The CDR3 DNA is TGCGCCAGCAGCTTGGTTGACAGAGAAGATGAGCAGTTCTTC.

The genes are TRBV29-1 and TRBJ2-1; 9 bases are a match to TRBD1. Germline lookup yields CDR1 SQVTM and CDR2 ANQGSEA. The CDR3 sequence is 16 residues long. J gave up 0 bases and V 1 base, and 4 bases lay outside the gene matches. This CDR3 reads CSVEVGTGNSYNEQFF. The DNA of the CDR3 is TGCAGCGTTGAAGTCGGGACAGGGAACTCCTACAATGAGCAGTTCTTC.

The table lists this clonotype with a count of one. A much larger clone differs by one base, so this may be a read error. The CDR3 spells CASSLTSGSSSYEQYF. The CDR3 DNA reads TGTGCCAGCTCACTAACTAGCGGGAGTAGCTCCTACGAGCAGTACTTC. The genes are TRBV18 and TRBJ2-7; 11 nucleotides agree with TRBD2. V gave up 4 bases and J gave up 0 bases; unmatched junction bases: 5. Germline values: CDR1 KGHSH, CDR2 LQKENI. The CDR3 runs 16 residues.

Note on this clonotype: A read error is possible here, since a much larger clone lies one base away. The rearrangement links TRBV12-3 or TRBV12-4 to TRBJ2-7; no clear D gene. Trimming pared 5 bases from V and 7 bases from J, leaving 12 bases between. The CDR3 totals 12 residues. The CDR3 region is CASSQTYNEQYF. The CDR3 nucleotides read TGTGCCAGCAGTCAAACCTACAATGAGCAGTACTTC.

About this clonotype: One end of the junction fails to match germline, which may point to a read error. The chain carries TRBV28 and TRBJ1-4; tentatively, D is TRBD1 (6 bases). The germline V gene encodes CDR1 MDHEN and CDR2 SYDVKM. The CDR3 covers 15 residues. The CDR3 sequence is CASSLTGSTNKKPFF. CDR3 sequence (DNA): TGTGCCAGCAGTTTAACAGGGTCAACTAATAAAAAACCGTTTTTT.

This clonotype was seen many times. The chain recombines TRBV7-2 with TRBJ2-1; TRBD1 aligns across 8 bases. V lost 1 base, J lost 5 bases, and 4 bases stayed unmatched. This CDR3 has 15 amino acids. CDR1 is SGHTA and CDR2 is FQGNSA in the germline V gene. The CDR3 loop reads CASSLVQGADNEQFF. CDR3 sequence (DNA): TGTGCCAGCAGCTTAGTGCAGGGGGCAGACAATGAGCAGTTCTTC.

The CDR3 sequence: CASSLAGQGYGEQFF. CDR3 nucleotide sequence: TGTGCCAGCAGCTTGGCGGGACAGGGGTACGGTGAGCAGTTCTTC. The rearrangement uses TRBV5-4 and TRBJ2-1; TRBD1 agrees at 10 bases. V trimming: 0 bases; J trimming: 9 bases; junction bases outside the gene matches: 6. The CDR3 length is 15 residues. Germline CDR1 reads SGHNT; CDR2 reads YYREEE (reference sequence).

This clonotype was recorded a few times. Just one base apart from a much larger clone, this may be a read error. The rearrangement joins TRBV3-1 to TRBJ2-7; no clear D. The CDR3 runs 12 residues. CDR1 and CDR2 (germline): LGHDT, YNNKEL (reference sequence). The CDR3 here is CASSQDLYGQYF. CDR3 in DNA: TGTGCCAGCAGCCAAGATCTTTACGGGCAGTACTTC.

This clonotype was picked up many times. The chain has TRBV6-1 and TRBJ2-1; TRBD2 agrees at 13 bases. V lost 3 bases and J lost 8; bases outside the gene matches: 10. CDR3 length: 17 amino acids. The germline gives CDR1 MNHNS, CDR2 SASEGT. The DNA of the CDR3 is TGTGCCAGCAGTGACCCACTAGCGGGGGGGCCCGGGTATGAGCAGTTCTTC. Its translation: CASSDPLAGGPGYEQFF.

This clonotype was seen repeatedly, ten times or more. The chain joins TRBV7-9 to TRBJ2-3; D is undetermined. In germline, CDR1 is SEHNR, CDR2 FQNEAQ (reference sequence). Deletions cut 6 bases from V and 5 bases from J, with 12 bases between. The CDR3 has 13 residues. Here the CDR3 DNA reads TGTGCCAGCAGTCGTAACATGGGAGATACGCAGTATTTT. As protein: CASSRNMGDTQYF.

Only a few counts were recorded for this clonotype. This chain joins TRBV12-3 or TRBV12-4 and TRBJ1-4; 8 bases agree with TRBD1. The CDR3 is 16 residues long. V gave up 6 bases and J gave up 2 bases; unmatched junction bases: 8. The CDR3 DNA sequence: TGTGCCAGCAGACGACAGGGGACGGGGACTAATGAAAAACTGTTTTTT. As protein: CASRRQGTGTNEKLFF.

In this sample, this clonotype turned up many times. This chain joins TRBV4-1 and TRBJ1-6; 7 bases align to TRBD1. Trimming removed 4 bases from V and 9 bases from J; junction bases left unmatched: 15. Germline values: CDR1 MGHRA, CDR2 YSYEKL. There are 17 residues in the CDR3. Here the CDR3 reads CASSPMTGNSVPSPLHF. As DNA, the CDR3 is TGCGCCAGCAGCCCCATGACAGGGAATTCGGTACCTTCACCCCTCCACTTT.

Ten or more counts support this clonotype. The gene calls are TRBV20-1 and TRBJ2-1; no definite D call. V dropped 7 bases and J dropped 0 bases, with 10 bases sitting between them. CDR1 DFQATT and CDR2 SNEGSKA come from the germline V gene (reference sequence). The CDR3 consists of 13 residues. CDR3 sequence reads: CSETISSYNEQFF. Here the CDR3 DNA reads TGCAGTGAAACGATCAGCTCCTACAATGAGCAGTTCTTC.

In the case of this clonotype: Being one base from a much bigger clone, this may be a read error. The chain carries TRBV4-1 and TRBJ1-5; the D gene is possibly TRBD1 (5 bases). Germline V CDR1 and CDR2: MGHRA, YSYEKL. V dropped 0 bases and J dropped 2 bases, with 17 bases sitting between them. This CDR3 is built from 18 residues. In DNA form, the CDR3 reads TGCGCCAGCAGCCAAGATTGGGGCAGGGCTAAGGGCAATCAGCCCCAGCATTTT. Amino acids: CASSQDWGRAKGNQPQHF.

This clonotype was observed a few times. One end of the junction varies from germline; a read error may be responsible. The genes are TRBV6-2 or TRBV6-3 and TRBJ1-1; maybe TRBD1 (5 bases). The CDR3 loop spans 13 amino acids. CDR1 and CDR2 from the germline V gene are MNHEY and SVGEGT. CDR3 residues: CAFSDQGTTEDFF. The CDR3 DNA reads TGTGCCTTCAGTGACCAGGGAACCACTGAAGATTTCTTT.

The chain uses TRBV27 and TRBJ2-3; D gene ambiguous. Germline CDR1 reads MNHEY; CDR2 reads SMNVEV (reference sequence). The CDR3 totals 11 residues. CDR3 sequence: CVSIIRDTQYF. DNA for the CDR3: TGTGTTAGCATTATTAGAGATACGCAGTATTTT.

The rearrangement uses TRBV19 and TRBJ1-1; TRBD1 is a possible D gene (6 bases). Trimming took off 7 bases at V and 3 bases at J, with 18 bases between the two ends. Germline-derived CDR1 and CDR2 are LNHDA and SQIVND (reference sequence). The CDR3 is 15 residues long. The CDR3 nucleotides read TGTGCCAGTACCCCCTCGGACAGATTGGACACTGAAGCTTTCTTT. Translation gives CASTPSDRLDTEAFF.

There are many counts of this clonotype. The chain joins TRBV5-4 to TRBJ1-2; D is undetermined. This CDR3 is 11 amino acids long. V lost 3 bases to trimming and J lost 2 bases, with 2 bases between them. From germline, CDR1 is SGHNT and CDR2 YYREEE (reference sequence). The CDR3 protein is CASSSNYGYTF. CDR3 coding DNA: TGTGCCAGCAGCTCCAACTATGGCTACACCTTC.

J is TRBJ1-1 and V is TRBV5-6; TRBD1 might be the D (6 bases). CDR3 length equals 15 residues. Trimming stripped 7 bases from V and 1 base from J, with 17 bases between. CDR1 is SGHDT, CDR2 YYEEEE, per germline. CDR3 loop: CASREVGGRNTEAFF. The CDR3 coding sequence is TGTGCCAGCCGCGAGGTAGGGGGGAGGAACACTGAAGCTTTCTTT. Based on the CDR3 plus reference TRBV5-6 and TRBJ1-1, the full variable domain is DAGVTQSPTHLIKTRGQQVTLRCSPKSGHDTVSWYQQALGQGPQFIFQYYEEEERQRGNFPDRFSGHQFPNYSSELNVNALLLGDSALYLCASREVGGRNTEAFFGQGTRLTVV.

This clonotype has more than one count but fewer than ten. Given a much more abundant clone one base away, this may be a read error. This chain joins TRBV6-9 and TRBJ2-7; D is perhaps TRBD2 (6 bases). The better agreement between TRBJ2-1 and the DNA end casts doubt on the J call. Germline-derived CDR1 and CDR2 are MNHGY and SVAAGI. The CDR3 is 14 amino acids. CDR3 DNA: TGTGCCAGCAGTTACGTTGGGACTGCCGCCGAGCAGTTCTTC. Amino acids: CASSYVGTAAEQFF.